The T cell receptor (beta chain) described here comes from a study of blood T cell repertoires in COVID-19. Across the whole study: The United States, Italy and Spain supplied acute and convalescent COVID-19 samples. PBMCs, B-cell-depleted T cells, or T cells were the source of the cDNA or gDNA that made up the material.

How the authors handled the data: Estimated nucleated cell counts came from reference gene primer amplification. Profiled with immunoSEQ multiplex PCR; TCRdb holds only in-frame clones, not every one. V and J calls and clone size are as listed in that table; D and trimming were resolved from the DNA. The sample lists some 270,000 clones; about nine tenths were seen once. Germline loops: CDR1 MNHNS, CDR2 SASEGT. The CDR3 runs 12 residues. Trimming left V 1 base short and J 8 bases short, with 8 bases between. The material sequenced was peripheral blood. The chain combines TRBV6-1 with TRBJ1-2; D gene ambiguous. The sequence was collected from a woman in her sixties who had recovered from COVID-19. The CDR3 protein is CASSEGSRGYTF. The CDR3, as DNA: TGTGCCAGCAGTGAAGGCTCGCGGGGCTACACCTTC.